The 5 T cell receptor beta chains listed next were all sequenced from one sample in a study of T cells in Graves' hyperthyroidism and ophthalmopathy. What was amplified from RNA transcripts were TCR beta CDR3 regions. When the TCR CDR3 underwent first-round RT-PCR, the HTBI primer set was used. Each CDR3 protein gets one entry after TCRdb re-called the multiplex PCR reads with MiXCR. The data contain 500,000 to 550,000 distinct CDR3 sequences, 15% to 20% of them singletons. Material: blood. The source of these receptors is a man aged 35 to 55 with Graves' ophthalmopathy.

This clonotype was counted a few times. The gene calls are TRBV6-1 and TRBJ1-6; D is perhaps TRBD1 (6 bases). Germline V gives CDR1 MNHNS, CDR2 SASEGT. CDR3 length: 15 amino acids. V lost 7 bases and J lost 3, with 13 bases in between. The CDR3 DNA follows: TGTGCCAGCACTCCAGACAGGTTCTATAATTCACCCCTCCACTTT. The encoded protein is CASTPDRFYNSPLHF.

This clonotype was seen only a few times. CDR3 DNA sequence: TGTGCCAGCAGCCGTGGACAGACCTCCTACGAGCAGTACTTC. Translated, it gives CASSRGQTSYEQYF. This rearrangement joins TRBV3-1 to TRBJ2-7; D might be TRBD1 (6 bases). V gave up 4 bases and J gave up 0 bases, with 10 bases separating them. The CDR3 length is 14 residues. Germline V gene data show CDR1 as LGHDT and CDR2 as YNNKEL (reference sequence).

This clonotype was found a few times. The chain joins TRBV20-1 to TRBJ1-1; the D is unclear. Trimming took 0 bases from V and 1 from J, leaving 18 bases between them. CDR1 DFQATT and CDR2 SNEGSKA come from the germline V gene (reference sequence). This CDR3 region has 17 residues. CDR3 bases: TGCAGTGCTAGAGATCCTGGCGGGCTGAAAGGGAACACTGAAGCTTTCTTT. This gives the protein CSARDPGGLKGNTEAFF.

The rearrangement uses TRBV6-1 and TRBJ1-2; 7 bases fit TRBD1. CDR1 is MNHNS and CDR2 is SASEGT in the germline V gene. CDR3 length equals 13 residues. The J segment lost 5 bases and the V segment lost 10 bases, leaving 10 bases of the junction unmatched. The CDR3 DNA reads TGTGCCACGTGGGTGGGGACAGATTATGGCTACACCTTC. Encoded protein: CATWVGTDYGYTF.

This clonotype was seen repeatedly, ten times or more. This chain connects TRBV7-2 to TRBJ2-1; TRBD1 matches 8 bases. Germline V gene sequence: CDR1 SGHTA, CDR2 FQGNSA. Germline trimming cut 4 bases from V and 2 bases from J; bases unmatched to any gene: 4. This CDR3 has 15 residues. In nucleotides, the CDR3 is TGTGCCAGCAGCTCCGGACAGGGCCCCTACAATGAGCAGTTCTTC. This sequence encodes CASSSGQGPYNEQFF.